These 30 T cell receptor beta chains share one sample of origin, sequenced in a study of Ad26.COV2.S vaccination and SARS-CoV-2 variants. Sequencing used immunoSEQ multiplex PCR; TCRdb keeps in-frame clones, though not all of them. The sample lists about 350,000 clones; approximately 90% were seen once. Described treatment: around 19 received Ad26.COV2.S at low or high dose, single or two shots; about 5 received placebo; per-sample allocation not given. Collection of samples fell on day 63 after the first vaccine or placebo injection. The sequencing used peripheral blood, collected in a trial of Ad26.COV2.S vaccine versus placebo. The receptors stem from a person aged 18 to 59 who received the Ad26.COV2.S COVID-19 vaccine or a placebo.

The chain couples TRBV3-1 (or the pseudogene TRBV3-2) to TRBJ1-4; 11 nucleotides agree with TRBD1. The CDR3 is 15 residues long. Germline assignment: CDR1 LGHDT and CDR2 YNNKEL (reference sequence). V was pared by 2 bases and J by 8 bases, with 4 bases of the junction left unmatched. CDR3 amino acids: CASSQRTGGREKLFF. In nucleotides, the CDR3 is TGTGCCAGCAGCCAACGGACAGGGGGCAGGGAAAAACTGTTTTTT.

V usage is TRBV28 and J usage is TRBJ1-1, with no clear D. The CDR3 length is 16 residues. Germline lookup yields CDR1 MDHEN and CDR2 SYDVKM. The germline V and J ends were trimmed by 6 bases and 1 base, with 18 bases remaining between them. Written as DNA, the CDR3 is TGTGCCAGCAGCCGGGCCTCAACACCGAGGAACACTGAAGCTTTCTTT. It encodes CASSRASTPRNTEAFF.

This clone occurred a few times. The chain couples TRBV20-1 to TRBJ1-2; D not certain. This CDR3 is built from 11 residues. V was clipped by 3 bases and J by 8 bases, with 10 bases between them. The germline V gene encodes CDR1 DFQATT and CDR2 SNEGSKA (reference sequence). CDR3 region: CSASPTGGYTF. The CDR3 nucleotides read TGCAGTGCTAGCCCGACGGGAGGCTACACCTTC.

The chain joins TRBV3-1 (or the pseudogene TRBV3-2) to TRBJ2-1; 11 bases fit TRBD2. Germline loops: CDR1 LGHDT, CDR2 YNNKEL (reference sequence). J gave up 4 bases and V 6 bases, and 5 bases lay outside the gene matches. This CDR3 has 15 residues. The CDR3 region is CASRLAGALYNEQFF. The CDR3, as DNA: TGTGCCAGCAGACTAGCGGGGGCCCTGTACAATGAGCAGTTCTTC.

The V and J genes are TRBV5-1 and TRBJ2-1, with a weak D call TRBD2 (5 bases). This CDR3 region has 16 residues. The V gene lost 0 bases and the J gene lost 7 bases, with 17 bases spanning the gap. Per the germline V gene, CDR1 is SGHRS and CDR2 is YFSETQ. CDR3 nucleotide sequence: TGCGCCAGCAGCTTGGTTGTTCGGACTCTCTCGAATGAGCAGTTCTTC. Translated, it gives CASSLVVRTLSNEQFF. Based on the CDR3 plus reference TRBV5-1 and TRBJ2-1, the full variable domain is KAGVTQTPRYLIKTRGQQVTLSCSPISGHRSVSWYQQTPGQGLQFLFEYFSETQRNKGNFPGRFSGRQFSNSRSEMNVSTLELGDSALYLCASSLVVRTLSNEQFFGPGTRLTVL.

This clone was counted once. This chain uses TRBV30 with TRBJ1-3; the D gene is possibly TRBD1 (6 bases). Germline loops: CDR1 GTSNPN, CDR2 SVGIG (reference sequence). The CDR3 consists of 14 residues. V gave up 8 bases and J gave up 4 bases, with 18 bases separating them. The CDR3 coding sequence is TGTGCCCAGGACGAGGGGGGGTTAGGAAACACCATATATTTT. It translates to CAQDEGGLGNTIYF.

V usage is TRBV7-9 and J usage is TRBJ2-1; TRBD1 matches at 11 bases. The CDR3 runs 15 residues. Germline trimming cut 5 bases from V and 2 bases from J; bases unmatched to any gene: 2. CDR1 SEHNR and CDR2 FQNEAQ come from the germline V gene (reference sequence). CDR3 sequence (DNA): TGTGCCAGCAGCGGGGACAGGGGGACCTACAATGAGCAGTTCTTC. This translates into CASSGDRGTYNEQFF.

The chain is built from TRBV30 and TRBJ2-3; the D call may be TRBD1 or TRBD2 (6 bases each). Germline V lookup: CDR1 GTSNPN, CDR2 SVGIG (reference sequence). CDR3 length equals 14 residues. With 2 bases removed from V and 4 bases from J, the gap between germline ends came to 13 bases. CDR3 protein: CAWSHMGGADTQYF. For the CDR3, the DNA is TGTGCCTGGAGTCACATGGGGGGCGCAGATACGCAGTATTTT.

This chain connects TRBV27 to TRBJ1-1; D call uncertain. The V gene's germline CDR1 is MNHEY and CDR2 SMNVEV (reference sequence). Trimming removed 0 bases from V and 0 bases from J, with 2 bases in between. This CDR3 has 13 amino acids. CDR3 in DNA: TGTGCCAGCAGTTTATCTTTGAACACTGAAGCTTTCTTT. Translating gives CASSLSLNTEAFF.

V and J are TRBV20-1 and TRBJ1-2, with D maybe TRBD1 (6 bases). The germline V and J ends were trimmed by 2 bases and 7 bases, with 8 bases remaining between them. Germline CDR1 is DFQATT and CDR2 is SNEGSKA (reference sequence). CDR3 length equals 11 residues. The CDR3 DNA reads as TGCAGTGCTAGACAGGGGATTGGCTACACCTTC. The encoded protein is CSARQGIGYTF.

J is TRBJ2-2 and V is TRBV7-3; tentatively, D is TRBD2 (5 bases). CDR1 and CDR2 (germline): SGHTA, FQGTGA. Between the trimmed V and J ends, which lost 3 bases and 5 bases, there was a span of 13 bases. This CDR3 has 15 residues. The CDR3 is CASSFESAVTGELFF. CDR3 bases: TGTGCCAGCAGCTTTGAATCAGCGGTTACCGGGGAGCTGTTTTTT.

The V and J genes are TRBV4-1 and TRBJ2-5; TRBD2 matches at 15 bases. The CDR3 has 17 amino acids. Germline V gene sequence: CDR1 MGHRA, CDR2 YSYEKL. Trimming took 4 bases from V and 2 from J; bases not matched to a gene: 5. Here the CDR3 DNA reads TGCGCCAGCAGCCCCGGGACTAGCGGGGGGTCTCAAGAGACCCAGTACTTC. Its translation: CASSPGTSGGSQETQYF.

Points on this clone: Distinct nucleotide sequences in the sample also encode this CDR3. V is TRBV2 and J is TRBJ2-5; no clear D gene. CDR1 and CDR2 (germline): SNHLY, FYNNEI. This CDR3 is 11 amino acids long. V was cut by 1 base and J by 4 bases, with 1 base left in between. The CDR3 nucleotides read TGTGCCAGCAGTGAAGGAGAGACCCAGTACTTC. Translating it yields CASSEGETQYF.

This clone occurred once. This rearrangement joins TRBV18 to TRBJ1-1; D call uncertain. Germline V lookup: CDR1 KGHSH, CDR2 LQKENI. V lost 6 bases, J lost 1 base, and 12 bases lay in between. The CDR3 extends over 14 amino acids. CDR3 DNA: TGTGCCAGCTCCCCCGGGCCTTCGAACACTGAAGCTTTCTTT. It specifies CASSPGPSNTEAFF.

The CDR3 DNA sequence: TGCGCCAGCAGCCAAAGGGCCCTCGGGGGTGAAGGCTACACCTTC. Translated: CASSQRALGGEGYTF. The J gene is TRBJ1-2, the V gene TRBV4-3; D may be TRBD1 (5 bases). CDR1 is LGHNA, CDR2 YSLEER, per germline. Trimming took 2 bases from V and 8 from J, leaving 18 bases between them. The CDR3 is made up of 15 amino acids.

This rearrangement joins TRBV5-1 to TRBJ1-1; a possible D gene is TRBD1 (5 bases). The CDR3 runs to 13 residues. V lost 5 bases to trimming and J lost 5 bases, with 13 bases between them. Germline V gene lookup returns CDR1 SGHRS and CDR2 YFSETQ. The CDR3 nucleotides read TGCGCCAGCAGAGGTCAGGGTATTACTGAAGCTTTCTTT. Translation gives CASRGQGITEAFF.

The rearrangement links TRBV30 to TRBJ2-7; D remains unclear. Between the trimmed V and J ends, which lost 2 bases and 2 bases, there was a span of 19 bases. The germline V gene encodes CDR1 GTSNPN and CDR2 SVGIG (reference sequence). The CDR3 runs 16 residues. The CDR3 nucleotides are TGTGCCTGGAGTTCGACCTTGACACTGAAACCCTACGAGCAGTACTTC. Protein: CAWSSTLTLKPYEQYF.

The rearrangement uses TRBV4-2 and TRBJ2-3; 13 nucleotides align to TRBD2. V lost 0 bases, J lost 4 bases, and 10 bases stayed unmatched. Germline CDR1 reads LGHNA; CDR2 reads YNFKEQ. This CDR3 is built from 19 residues. The CDR3: CASSQETRTSGSRPDTQYF. The DNA of the CDR3 is TGTGCCAGCAGCCAAGAGACCCGGACTAGCGGGAGTCGACCAGATACGCAGTATTTT.

The chain couples TRBV30 to TRBJ1-3; the match to TRBD1 covers 11 bases. Trimming cost V 5 bases and J 7 bases; bases outside gene matches: 1. Per germline, CDR1 GTSNPN and CDR2 SVGIG (reference sequence). There are 12 residues in the CDR3. CDR3 amino acids: CAWGDRGNTIYF. CDR3 DNA sequence: TGTGCCTGGGGGGACAGGGGGAACACCATATATTTT.

The rearrangement links TRBV5-1 to TRBJ1-5, with D possibly matching TRBD1 (5 bases). CDR3 length: 16 residues. Germline loops: CDR1 SGHRS, CDR2 YFSETQ. Trimming removed 0 bases from V and 0 bases from J, with 10 bases in between. This CDR3 is CASSLGLGDSNQPQHF. CDR3 DNA: TGCGCCAGCAGCTTGGGTCTAGGGGATAGCAATCAGCCCCAGCATTTT.

The gene calls are TRBV7-3 and TRBJ2-2; no definite D call. Trimming shortened V by 5 bases and J by 0 bases, and 7 bases separated the two germline ends. CDR3 length equals 14 residues. Germline loops: CDR1 SGHTA, CDR2 FQGTGA. The CDR3 coding sequence is TGTGCCAGCAGCAGGCCTGCGAACACCGGGGAGCTGTTTTTT. Amino acids: CASSRPANTGELFF.

The chain is built from TRBV18 and TRBJ1-2; D is possibly TRBD1 (6 bases). The CDR3 loop spans 15 amino acids. Germline V gene lookup returns CDR1 KGHSH and CDR2 LQKENI. V lost 6 bases to trimming and J lost 2 bases, with 16 bases between them. CDR3 amino acids: CASSLRPGENYGYTF. The DNA for the CDR3 is TGTGCCAGCTCCCTGAGACCAGGGGAGAACTATGGCTACACCTTC.

This rearrangement joins TRBV7-9 to TRBJ2-5; D is uncertain. Germline V gene data show CDR1 as SEHNR and CDR2 as FQNEAQ (reference sequence). This CDR3 has 17 amino acids. V gave up 1 base and J gave up 1 base, with 16 bases separating them. This CDR3 reads CASSLGSRAGPQETQYF. In DNA form, the CDR3 reads TGTGCCAGCAGCTTAGGTTCTCGGGCCGGGCCCCAAGAGACCCAGTACTTC.

The V gene is TRBV28, the J gene TRBJ1-2; a weak D match, TRBD1 (5 bases). The CDR3 consists of 14 residues. Trimming took 6 bases from V and 10 from J, leaving 21 bases between them. Germline V gives CDR1 MDHEN, CDR2 SYDVKM. CDR3 sequence reads: CASRGGGGRIFYTF. The CDR3 DNA sequence: TGTGCCAGCAGGGGCGGCGGGGGTCGGATATTCTACACCTTC.

The CDR3 region is CASSVRGETQYF. The CDR3 DNA reads TGTGCCAGCAGTGTGAGGGGGGAGACCCAGTACTTC. The chain recombines TRBV2 with TRBJ2-5; a possible D gene is TRBD1 (6 bases). Germline CDR1 and CDR2: SNHLY and FYNNEI. The CDR3 sequence is 12 residues long. The V end lost 4 bases, the J end lost 5 bases, and 8 bases lay between the germline ends.

This chain joins TRBV6-5 and TRBJ1-2, with unresolved D. The length of the CDR3 is 14 residues. Looked up from germline, CDR1 is MNHEY and CDR2 is SVGAGI. Trimming shortened V by 3 bases and J by 4 bases, and 12 bases separated the two germline ends. CDR3 in amino acids: CASSYSTSGYGYTF. CDR3 bases: TGTGCCAGCAGTTATTCGACCTCGGGCTATGGCTACACCTTC.

The V and J genes are TRBV21-1 and TRBJ2-7; the D call TRBD2 from the table was never checked on the DNA. TRBV21-1 is recorded as a pseudogene. CDR3 length equals 20 residues. For the CDR3, the DNA is TGTGCCAGCAGCAAAGAATGGGGTTATTGCATGCGGGAGAGTATGTACGAGCAGTACTTC. Translating it yields CASSKEWGYCMRESMYEQYF.

The rearrangement links TRBV5-6 to TRBJ2-1; TRBD2 matches 13 bases. The CDR3 totals 16 residues. With V trimmed by 4 bases and J by 4 bases, 5 bases remained unmatched. CDR1 and CDR2 (germline): SGHDT, YYEEEE. The DNA for the CDR3 is TGTGCCAGCAGCCCCGGGACTAGCGGGACTTACAATGAGCAGTTCTTC. It translates to CASSPGTSGTYNEQFF.

The sample holds one count of this clone. The chain carries TRBV19 and TRBJ1-2; D might be TRBD1 (6 bases). The V end was cut by 1 base, the J end by 4 bases, with 7 bases between. In germline, CDR1 is LNHDA, CDR2 SQIVND (reference sequence). The CDR3 runs 13 residues. The CDR3 is CASSIGQVYGYTF. The CDR3 DNA reads TGTGCCAGTAGTATAGGACAGGTCTATGGCTACACCTTC.

This chain joins TRBV30 and TRBJ2-3; 7 bases map to TRBD2. The length of the CDR3 is 14 residues. The V and J ends lost 2 bases and 2 bases, in that order; junction bases with no gene match: 4. CDR1 GTSNPN and CDR2 SVGIG come from the germline V gene (reference sequence). The CDR3 spells CAWSLSGFTDTQYF. The DNA for the CDR3 is TGTGCCTGGAGTCTTAGCGGGTTCACAGATACGCAGTATTTT.